These 31 T cell receptor beta chains were all obtained from the same sample, sequenced in a study of T cell changes during pregnancy in multiple sclerosis. Assay used: immunoSEQ multiplex PCR; TCRdb lists only in-frame clones, some missing. The top ten hold around 0.5% of the sample, which has over 35,000 clones, over 75% seen once. Here the sequenced sample was CD4+ T cells from peripheral blood mononuclear cells, taken in the first trimester of pregnancy. The receptors stem from a female donor in good health, enrolled as a control in a pregnancy study.

The chain uses TRBV5-1 and TRBJ1-2; D call uncertain. Deletions cut 0 bases from V and 0 bases from J, with 15 bases between. The CDR3 is made up of 17 amino acids. The germline CDR1 and CDR2 sequences are SGHRS and YFSETQ. CDR3 residues: CASSLGLQQRANYGYTF. The DNA for the CDR3 is TGCGCCAGCAGCTTGGGGCTCCAGCAGAGGGCTAACTATGGCTACACCTTC.

With respect to this clone: Distinct nucleotide sequences in the sample also encode this CDR3. This chain links TRBV5-1 with TRBJ2-1; 9 nucleotides line up with TRBD2. CDR3 length equals 15 residues. The V gene's germline CDR1 is SGHRS and CDR2 YFSETQ. V gave up 1 base and J gave up 3 bases; unmatched junction bases: 2. For the CDR3, the DNA is TGCGCCAGCAGCTTGCCTAGCGGGGTCTACAATGAGCAGTTCTTC. It translates to CASSLPSGVYNEQFF.

This chain connects TRBV4-3 to TRBJ2-7, with D maybe TRBD2 (6 bases). Trimming removed 4 bases at V and 3 bases at J, with 19 bases between. Germline CDR1 is LGHNA and CDR2 is YSLEER. The CDR3 is 16 amino acids. The CDR3 region is CASSLSYGGTNYEQYF. In DNA, the CDR3 is TGCGCCAGCAGCCTTAGTTATGGCGGGACCAACTACGAGCAGTACTTC.

The V gene is TRBV7-9, the J gene TRBJ2-1; 12 bases match TRBD2. J lost 4 bases, V lost 5 bases, and 3 bases had no gene match. CDR3 length: 15 residues. Germline CDR1 reads SEHNR; CDR2 reads FQNEAQ (reference sequence). CDR3: CASSLGTSGYNEQFF. The CDR3 DNA reads TGTGCCAGCAGCCTCGGGACTAGCGGGTACAATGAGCAGTTCTTC.

This clone was counted once. The gene calls are TRBV4-3 and TRBJ2-5; maybe TRBD1 (7 bases). CDR3 length: 15 residues. Germline assignment: CDR1 LGHNA and CDR2 YSLEER. V lost 0 bases and J lost 5, with 13 bases in between. CDR3 sequence reads: CASSQDKGAGETQYF. The CDR3 DNA follows: TGCGCCAGCAGCCAAGATAAGGGGGCGGGGGAGACCCAGTACTTC.

The chain combines TRBV7-9 with TRBJ1-1; TRBD1 might be the D (6 bases). V was shortened by 3 bases and J by 1 base, with 12 bases between the two germline ends. The CDR3 totals 15 residues. CDR1 and CDR2 from the germline V gene are SEHNR and FQNEAQ (reference sequence). CDR3 in DNA: TGTGCCAGCAGCTTTGACAGGTCTCGGAACACTGAAGCTTTCTTT. Its protein product is CASSFDRSRNTEAFF.

The chain links TRBV20-1 to TRBJ1-1; no firm D call. This CDR3 is 11 amino acids long. V was pared by 7 bases and J by 7 bases, with 13 bases between. CDR1 is DFQATT, CDR2 SNEGSKA, per germline (reference sequence). The CDR3 region has the DNA TGCAGTGGTGTCAGTACAGATGAAGCTTTCTTT. Translated: CSGVSTDEAFF.

The rearrangement joins TRBV4-2 to TRBJ1-4; maybe TRBD1 (5 bases). V was clipped by 1 base and J by 6 bases, with 18 bases between them. The CDR3 runs to 17 residues. The germline gives CDR1 LGHNA, CDR2 YNFKEQ. The CDR3 sequence is CASSQGPLGPSDEKLFF. In DNA, the CDR3 is TGTGCCAGCAGCCAAGGTCCGCTGGGGCCTTCAGATGAAAAACTGTTTTTT.

V gene TRBV14 combines with J gene TRBJ2-2; 7 bases match TRBD1. The CDR3 runs 16 residues. V was clipped by 2 bases and J by 1 base; unmatched bases: 4. Germline CDR1 and CDR2: SGHDN and FVKESK. CDR3 bases: TGTGCCAGCAGCCAAATAGGGGGCCTGAACACCGGGGAGCTGTTTTTT. Protein product: CASSQIGGLNTGELFF.

The genes are TRBV5-6 and TRBJ1-1; no clear D gene. Germline lookup yields CDR1 SGHDT and CDR2 YYEEEE. V shed 4 bases and J shed 3 bases, with 16 bases lying between them. CDR3 length: 15 amino acids. Written as DNA, the CDR3 is TGTGCCAGCAGCCCGCTTGTTGCCCCAGACACTGAAGCTTTCTTT. It codes for CASSPLVAPDTEAFF.

The V call is TRBV7-2, the J call TRBJ2-5; D perhaps matches TRBD2 (5 bases). There are 16 residues in the CDR3. The V gene lost 1 base and the J gene lost 5 bases, with 17 bases spanning the gap. The germline gives CDR1 SGHTA, CDR2 FQGNSA. CDR3 nucleotide sequence: TGTGCCAGCAGCTTAGGGTTCTCGGGGTTTAGGGAGACCCAGTACTTC. The encoded protein is CASSLGFSGFRETQYF.

The rearrangement uses TRBV7-9 and TRBJ2-7, with a tentative D call TRBD1 (6 bases). This CDR3 is 15 amino acids long. With 5 bases removed from V and 3 bases from J, the gap between germline ends came to 17 bases. From germline, CDR1 is SEHNR and CDR2 FQNEAQ (reference sequence). CDR3 region: CASSLPTGRGYEQYF. The CDR3 bases are TGTGCCAGCAGCCTCCCGACAGGTCGGGGCTACGAGCAGTACTTC.

The chain joins TRBV18 to TRBJ2-5; D ambiguous. Germline V gives CDR1 KGHSH, CDR2 LQKENI. With 1 base removed from V and 0 bases from J, the gap between germline ends came to 6 bases. The CDR3 totals 14 residues. CDR3 nucleotide sequence: TGTGCCAGCTCACCACTTCTCTACCAAGAGACCCAGTACTTC. The encoded protein is CASSPLLYQETQYF.

The gene calls are TRBV5-4 and TRBJ2-3, with a weak D call TRBD1 (5 bases). This CDR3 region has 13 residues. The V end lost 5 bases, the J end lost 1 base, and 8 bases lay between the germline ends. CDR1 SGHNT and CDR2 YYREEE come from the germline V gene (reference sequence). CDR3 coding DNA: TGTGCCAGCAGACAGGACCGCACAGATACGCAGTATTTT. Encoded protein: CASRQDRTDTQYF.

V and J are TRBV6-1 and TRBJ2-2; TRBD2 matches 9 bases. This CDR3 is built from 15 residues. V shed 2 bases, J shed 5 bases, and the junction held 3 bases outside the gene matches. The germline CDR1 and CDR2 sequences are MNHNS and SASEGT. In DNA, the CDR3 is TGTGCCAGCAGTGAACCTGGACTAGCGACCGGGGAGCTGTTTTTT. This gives the protein CASSEPGLATGELFF.

The chain links TRBV6-5 to TRBJ2-7, with a weak D call TRBD1 (6 bases). Germline V gene lookup returns CDR1 MNHEY and CDR2 SVGAGI. The CDR3 has 15 amino acids. Trimming pared 0 bases from V and 6 bases from J, leaving 15 bases between. The CDR3 here is CASSYSNRVNLEQYF. CDR3 sequence (DNA): TGTGCCAGCAGTTACTCGAACAGGGTAAATCTCGAGCAGTACTTC.

The genes are TRBV4-3 and TRBJ1-4, with TRBD1 matching 9 bases. Germline trimming cut 4 bases from V and 1 base from J; bases unmatched to any gene: 4. This CDR3 region has 16 residues. The germline V gene encodes CDR1 LGHNA and CDR2 YSLEER. The CDR3 sequence is CASSLRGQGTNEKLFF. Written as DNA, the CDR3 is TGCGCCAGCAGCCTAAGGGGACAGGGAACTAATGAAAAACTGTTTTTT.

This rearrangement joins TRBV27 to TRBJ1-2, with 8 nucleotides matching TRBD1. Losses at the gene ends were 8 bases for V and 3 bases for J; bases not matched to a gene: 11. The germline V gene has CDR1 MNHEY and CDR2 SMNVEV (reference sequence). This CDR3 has 15 residues. CDR3 protein: CASVSFQGAYYGYTF. The DNA for the CDR3 is TGTGCCAGCGTCTCCTTCCAGGGGGCTTACTATGGCTACACCTTC.

J is TRBJ1-6 and V is TRBV6-1, with unresolved D. The CDR3 spans 15 residues. The V and J ends lost 7 bases and 0 bases respectively, with 10 bases between them. Per germline, CDR1 MNHNS and CDR2 SASEGT. DNA for the CDR3: TGTGCCAGCAAAGAACAGAGCTCCTATAATTCACCCCTCCACTTT. This codes for CASKEQSSYNSPLHF.

The chain employs TRBV6-6 and TRBJ2-3; possibly TRBD1 for D (6 bases). From germline, CDR1 is MNHNY and CDR2 SVGAGI (reference sequence). There are 16 residues in the CDR3. The V and J ends lost 8 bases and 3 bases respectively, with 21 bases between them. This chain's CDR3 is CASENLQGFVTDTQYF. The CDR3 nucleotides read TGTGCCAGCGAAAACCTACAGGGTTTTGTTACAGATACGCAGTATTTT.

This chain links TRBV5-1 with TRBJ2-1; 8 bases line up with TRBD2. From germline, CDR1 is SGHRS and CDR2 YFSETQ. V shed 8 bases, J shed 2 bases, and the junction held 6 bases outside the gene matches. The CDR3 loop spans 14 amino acids. CDR3 in DNA: TGCGCCAGTGTAGGCGGGGGGCCCTACAATGAGCAGTTCTTC. Translating it yields CASVGGGPYNEQFF.

The genes are TRBV18 and TRBJ1-5; no clear D gene. Trimming shortened V by 6 bases and J by 2 bases, and 17 bases separated the two germline ends. Germline lookup yields CDR1 KGHSH and CDR2 LQKENI. CDR3 length: 16 amino acids. The DNA for the CDR3 is TGTGCCAGCTCGAACCGCCAGCGAGGCGGCAATCAGCCCCAGCATTTT. Translation gives CASSNRQRGGNQPQHF. Full variable domain (outside the CDR3, taken from reference TRBV18 and TRBJ1-5): NAGVMQNPRHLVRRRGQEARLRCSPMKGHSHVYWYRQLPEEGLKFMVYLQKENIIDESGMPKERFSAEFPKEGPSILRIQQVVRGDSAAYFCASSNRQRGGNQPQHFGDGTRLSIL.

This clone was found once. The chain carries TRBV19 and TRBJ2-5, with a tentative D call TRBD1 (6 bases). The CDR3 runs 17 residues. Germline values: CDR1 LNHDA, CDR2 SQIVND (reference sequence). Trimming pared 0 bases from V and 1 base from J, leaving 15 bases between. CDR3 in DNA: TGTGCCAGTAGTATAGATCGTGTCAGGGGCCTCCAAGAGACCCAGTACTTC. This encodes CASSIDRVRGLQETQYF. Supplemented by reference TRBV19 and TRBJ2-5, the full variable domain reads DGGITQSPKYLFRKEGQNVTLSCEQNLNHDAMYWYRQDPGQGLRLIYYSQIVNDFQKGDIAEGYSVSREKKESFPLTVTSAQKNPTAFYLCASSIDRVRGLQETQYFGPGTRLLVL.

The J gene is TRBJ1-3, the V gene TRBV9; unclear D gene. The CDR3 spans 13 residues. V was shortened by 4 bases and J by 4 bases, with 9 bases between the two germline ends. The V gene's germline CDR1 is SGDLS and CDR2 YYNGEE. DNA of the CDR3: TGTGCCAGCAGCAACTTACAGGGAAACACCATATATTTT. Amino acid sequence: CASSNLQGNTIYF.

The rearrangement joins TRBV2 to TRBJ2-5, with TRBD1 matching 7 bases. V shed 7 bases, J shed 4 bases, and the junction held 12 bases outside the gene matches. Germline V gene lookup returns CDR1 SNHLY and CDR2 FYNNEI. This CDR3 is built from 15 residues. CDR3: CASTVKGAGTETQYF. CDR3 bases: TGTGCCAGCACCGTAAAGGGGGCAGGAACAGAGACCCAGTACTTC.

In its sample, this clone was seen once. This rearrangement joins TRBV11-1 to TRBJ2-7; 9 bases are a match to TRBD1. The V gene end was trimmed by 4 bases and the J gene end by 5 bases; junction bases not matched to a gene: 3. Germline CDR1 is SGHAT and CDR2 is FQDESV (reference sequence). The CDR3 consists of 13 residues. The CDR3 is CASSSTGGHEQYF. The CDR3 DNA reads as TGTGCCAGCAGCTCGACAGGGGGGCACGAGCAGTACTTC.

The V call is TRBV7-2, the J call TRBJ2-3, with 7 nucleotides matching TRBD2. CDR1 is SGHTA and CDR2 is FQGNSA in the germline V gene. This CDR3 has 16 amino acids. The junction had 8 bases not matched to a gene; V was cut back by 5 bases and J by 0 bases. CDR3 sequence: CASSPGLRISTDTQYF. For the CDR3, the DNA is TGTGCCAGCAGCCCGGGACTACGTATTAGCACAGATACGCAGTATTTT.

CDR3 protein: CASSVVAGREAFF. DNA for the CDR3: TGTGCCAGCAGCGTAGTGGCGGGCCGAGAAGCTTTCTTT. The chain carries TRBV11-3 and TRBJ1-1; D uncertain. The CDR3 totals 13 residues. Germline lookup yields CDR1 SGHNT and CDR2 YENEEA. Trimming shortened V by 5 bases and J by 8 bases, and 15 bases separated the two germline ends.

The chain recombines TRBV7-9 with TRBJ2-5, with TRBD1 as a possible D gene (6 bases). CDR1 is SEHNR and CDR2 is FQNEAQ in the germline V gene (reference sequence). The CDR3 loop spans 16 amino acids. The V gene lost 2 bases and the J gene lost 2 bases, with 15 bases spanning the gap. The CDR3 reads CASSLRTAWGQETQYF. As DNA, the CDR3 is TGTGCCAGCAGCTTACGGACAGCTTGGGGGCAAGAGACCCAGTACTTC.

The chain carries TRBV2 and TRBJ1-3, with D perhaps matching TRBD1 (5 bases). There are 14 residues in the CDR3. V lost 3 bases, J lost 2 bases, and 8 bases lay in between. The germline V gene encodes CDR1 SNHLY and CDR2 FYNNEI. The CDR3 loop is CASSDGGTGNTIYF. CDR3 nucleotides: TGTGCCAGCAGTGACGGGGGGACTGGAAACACCATATATTTT.

The chain links TRBV4-2 to TRBJ1-3; no clear D gene. This CDR3 has 17 amino acids. From germline, CDR1 is LGHNA and CDR2 YNFKEQ. V gave up 0 bases and J gave up 0 bases, with 12 bases separating them. This chain's CDR3 is CASSQDPPSHSGNTIYF. In DNA, the CDR3 is TGTGCCAGCAGCCAAGATCCCCCCAGTCACTCTGGAAACACCATATATTTT.